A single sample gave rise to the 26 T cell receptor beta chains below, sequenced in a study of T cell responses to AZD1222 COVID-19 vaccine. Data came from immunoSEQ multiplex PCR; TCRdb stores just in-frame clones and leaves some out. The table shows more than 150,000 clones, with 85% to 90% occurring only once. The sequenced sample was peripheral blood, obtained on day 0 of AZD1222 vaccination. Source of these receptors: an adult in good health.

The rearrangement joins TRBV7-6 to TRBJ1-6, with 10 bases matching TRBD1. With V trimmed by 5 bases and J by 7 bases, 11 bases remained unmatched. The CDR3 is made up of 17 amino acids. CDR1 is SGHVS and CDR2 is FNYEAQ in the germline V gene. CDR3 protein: CASSALGQGTRNSPLHF. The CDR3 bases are TGTGCCAGCAGCGCCCTGGGACAGGGGACGCGGAATTCACCCCTCCACTTT.

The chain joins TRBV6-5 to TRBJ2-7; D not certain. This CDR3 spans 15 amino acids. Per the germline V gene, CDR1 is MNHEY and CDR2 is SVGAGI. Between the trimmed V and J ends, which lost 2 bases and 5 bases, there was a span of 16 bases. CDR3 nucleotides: TGTGCCAGCAGTTACGGAACCGGTGCCGTAAACGAGCAGTACTTC. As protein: CASSYGTGAVNEQYF.

The chain's CDR3 is CASSAQTESSYNSPLHF. CDR3 DNA sequence: TGTGCCAGCAGCGCCCAGACAGAAAGCTCCTATAATTCACCCCTCCACTTT. The chain carries TRBV9 and TRBJ1-6; the D gene is possibly TRBD1 (5 bases). The CDR3 has 17 amino acids. V gave up 3 bases and J gave up 0 bases, with 13 bases separating them. In germline, CDR1 is SGDLS, CDR2 YYNGEE.

The CDR3 DNA is TGTGCCAGCAGTGTTCTCGCCAGGGGGCTCGTGGATACGCAGTATTTT. This encodes CASSVLARGLVDTQYF. The gene calls are TRBV6-1 and TRBJ2-3; TRBD1 agrees at 8 bases. The CDR3 sequence is 16 residues long. Germline values: CDR1 MNHNS, CDR2 SASEGT. The junction had 12 bases not matched to a gene; V was cut back by 4 bases and J by 6 bases.

CDR3 coding DNA: TGTGCCAGCAGCGTAGGCCCAGGGTCCAACGAGCAGTACTTC. Translated: CASSVGPGSNEQYF. The J gene is TRBJ2-7, the V gene TRBV9; maybe TRBD1 (5 bases). V dropped 0 bases and J dropped 5 bases, with 12 bases sitting between them. The germline CDR1 and CDR2 sequences are SGDLS and YYNGEE. This CDR3 has 14 amino acids.

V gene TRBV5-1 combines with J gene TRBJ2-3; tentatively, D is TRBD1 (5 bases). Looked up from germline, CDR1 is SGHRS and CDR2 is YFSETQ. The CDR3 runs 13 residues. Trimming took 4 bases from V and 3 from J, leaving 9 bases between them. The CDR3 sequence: CASSRTGTDTQYF. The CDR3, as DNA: TGCGCCAGCAGCCGAACAGGTACAGATACGCAGTATTTT.

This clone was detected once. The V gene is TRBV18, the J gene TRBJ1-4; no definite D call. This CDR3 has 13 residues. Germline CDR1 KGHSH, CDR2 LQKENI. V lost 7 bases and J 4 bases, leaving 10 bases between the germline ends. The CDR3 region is CASFFGVNEKLFF. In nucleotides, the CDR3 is TGTGCCAGCTTTTTCGGGGTTAATGAAAAACTGTTTTTT.

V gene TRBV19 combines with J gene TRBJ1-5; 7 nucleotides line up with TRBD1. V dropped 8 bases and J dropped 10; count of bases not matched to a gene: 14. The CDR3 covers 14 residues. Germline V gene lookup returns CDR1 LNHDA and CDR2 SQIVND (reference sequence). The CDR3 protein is CASFPQGEGQPQHF. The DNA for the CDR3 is TGTGCCAGTTTTCCCCAGGGGGAGGGGCAACCCCAGCATTTT. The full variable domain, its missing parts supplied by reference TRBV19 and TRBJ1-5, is DGGITQSPKYLFRKEGQNVTLSCEQNLNHDAMYWYRQDPGQGLRLIYYSQIVNDFQKGDIAEGYSVSREKKESFPLTVTSAQKNPTAFYLCASFPQGEGQPQHFGDGTRLSIL.

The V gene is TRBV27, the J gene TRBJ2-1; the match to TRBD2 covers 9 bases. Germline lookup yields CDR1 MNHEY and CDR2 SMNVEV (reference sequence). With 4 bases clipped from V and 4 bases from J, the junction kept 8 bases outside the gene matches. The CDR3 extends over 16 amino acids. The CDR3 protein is CASSSATSGKYNEQFF. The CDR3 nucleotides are TGTGCCAGCAGTTCAGCGACTAGCGGTAAATACAATGAGCAGTTCTTC.

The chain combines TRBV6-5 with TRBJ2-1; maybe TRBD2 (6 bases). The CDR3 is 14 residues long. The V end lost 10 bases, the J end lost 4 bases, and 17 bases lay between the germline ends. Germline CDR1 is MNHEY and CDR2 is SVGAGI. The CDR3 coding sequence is TGTGCCATCCGAACTAGCTCGGGGTACAATGAGCAGTTCTTC. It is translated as CAIRTSSGYNEQFF.

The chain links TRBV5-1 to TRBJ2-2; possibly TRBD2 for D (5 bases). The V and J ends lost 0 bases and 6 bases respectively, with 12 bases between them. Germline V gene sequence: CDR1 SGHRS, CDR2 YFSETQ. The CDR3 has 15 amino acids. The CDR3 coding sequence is TGCGCCAGCAGCTTGGATTCGCAGGAGGCCGGGGAGCTGTTTTTT. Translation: CASSLDSQEAGELFF.

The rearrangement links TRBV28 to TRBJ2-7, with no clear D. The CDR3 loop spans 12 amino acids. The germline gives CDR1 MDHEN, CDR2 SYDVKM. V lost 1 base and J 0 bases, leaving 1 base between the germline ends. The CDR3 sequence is CASSLYSYEQYF. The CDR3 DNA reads TGTGCCAGCAGTTTATACTCCTACGAGCAGTACTTC.

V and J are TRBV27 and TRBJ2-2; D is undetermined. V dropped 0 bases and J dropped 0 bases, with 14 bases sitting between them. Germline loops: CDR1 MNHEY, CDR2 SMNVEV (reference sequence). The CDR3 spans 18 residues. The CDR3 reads CASSLSAVRAANTGELFF. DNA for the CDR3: TGTGCCAGCAGTTTATCGGCAGTCCGCGCCGCGAACACCGGGGAGCTGTTTTTT.

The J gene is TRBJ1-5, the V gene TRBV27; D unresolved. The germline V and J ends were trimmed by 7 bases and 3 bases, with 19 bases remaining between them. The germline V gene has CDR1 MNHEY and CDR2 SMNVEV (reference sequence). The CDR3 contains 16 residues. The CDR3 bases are TGTGCCAGCAACGCAGAAAGGTTCCTTGTCAATCAGCCCCAGCATTTT. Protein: CASNAERFLVNQPQHF.

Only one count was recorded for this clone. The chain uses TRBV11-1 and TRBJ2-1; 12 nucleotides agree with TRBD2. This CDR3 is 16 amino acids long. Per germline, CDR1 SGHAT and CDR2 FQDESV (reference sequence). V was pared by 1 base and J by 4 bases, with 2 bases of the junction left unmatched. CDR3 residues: CASSLEGLAGYNEQFF. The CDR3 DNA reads TGTGCCAGCAGCTTAGAAGGACTAGCGGGATACAATGAGCAGTTCTTC.

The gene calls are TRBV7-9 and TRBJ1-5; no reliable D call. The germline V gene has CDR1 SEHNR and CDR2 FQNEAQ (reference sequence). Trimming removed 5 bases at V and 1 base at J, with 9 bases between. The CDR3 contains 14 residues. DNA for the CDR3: TGTGCCAGCAGCCCGGACGGGAGCAATCAGCCCCAGCATTTT. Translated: CASSPDGSNQPQHF. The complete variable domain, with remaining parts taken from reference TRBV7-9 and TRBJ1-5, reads DTGVSQNPRHKITKRGQNVTFRCDPISEHNRLYWYRQTLGQGPEFLTYFQNEAQLEKSRLLSDRFSAERPKGSFSTLEIQRTEQGDSAMYLCASSPDGSNQPQHFGDGTRLSIL.

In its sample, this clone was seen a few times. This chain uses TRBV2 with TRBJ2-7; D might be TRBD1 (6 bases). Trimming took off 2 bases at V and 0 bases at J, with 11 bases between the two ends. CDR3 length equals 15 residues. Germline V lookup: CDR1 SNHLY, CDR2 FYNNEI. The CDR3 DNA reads TGTGCCAGCAGTGAAACAGGGTTACGCTCCTACGAGCAGTACTTC. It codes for CASSETGLRSYEQYF.

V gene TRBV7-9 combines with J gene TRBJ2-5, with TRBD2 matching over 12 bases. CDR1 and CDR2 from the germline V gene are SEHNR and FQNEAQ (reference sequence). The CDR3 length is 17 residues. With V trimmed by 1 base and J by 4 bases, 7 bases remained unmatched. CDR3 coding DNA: TGTGCCAGCAGCTTAGGGTCTAGCGGGAGGGTTGGAGAGACCCAGTACTTC. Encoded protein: CASSLGSSGRVGETQYF.

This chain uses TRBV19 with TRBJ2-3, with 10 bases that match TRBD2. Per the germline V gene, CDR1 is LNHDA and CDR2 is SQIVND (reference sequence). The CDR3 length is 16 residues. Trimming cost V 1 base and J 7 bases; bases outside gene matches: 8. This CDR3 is CASSIGQAGGPNTQYF. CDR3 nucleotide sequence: TGTGCCAGTAGTATAGGGCAAGCGGGAGGGCCCAATACGCAGTATTTT.

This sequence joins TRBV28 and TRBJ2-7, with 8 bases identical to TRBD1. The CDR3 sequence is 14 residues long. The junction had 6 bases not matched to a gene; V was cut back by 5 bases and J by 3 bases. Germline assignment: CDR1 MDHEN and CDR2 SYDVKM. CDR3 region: CASSLTGVGYEQYF. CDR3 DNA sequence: TGTGCCAGCAGTCTGACAGGGGTCGGCTACGAGCAGTACTTC.

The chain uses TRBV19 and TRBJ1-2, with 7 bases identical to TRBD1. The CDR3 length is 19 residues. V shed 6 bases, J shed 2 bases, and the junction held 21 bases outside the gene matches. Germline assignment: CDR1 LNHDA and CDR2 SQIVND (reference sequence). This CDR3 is CASSPLPGGQNFGNYGYTF. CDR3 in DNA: TGTGCCAGTAGCCCTCTCCCAGGGGGACAGAATTTCGGCAACTATGGCTACACCTTC.

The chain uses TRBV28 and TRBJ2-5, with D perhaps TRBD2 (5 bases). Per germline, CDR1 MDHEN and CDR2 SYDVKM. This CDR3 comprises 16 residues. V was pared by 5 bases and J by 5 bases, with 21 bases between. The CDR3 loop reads CASSLPGSWARETQYF. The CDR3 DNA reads TGTGCCAGCAGTCTCCCGGGGTCCTGGGCACGCGAGACCCAGTACTTC.

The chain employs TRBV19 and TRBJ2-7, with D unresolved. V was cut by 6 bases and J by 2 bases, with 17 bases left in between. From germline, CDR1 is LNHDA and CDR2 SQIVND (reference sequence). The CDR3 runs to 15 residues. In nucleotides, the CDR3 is TGTGCCAGTAGCCGGTCGGTGGCCACCACCTACGAGCAGTACTTC. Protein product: CASSRSVATTYEQYF.

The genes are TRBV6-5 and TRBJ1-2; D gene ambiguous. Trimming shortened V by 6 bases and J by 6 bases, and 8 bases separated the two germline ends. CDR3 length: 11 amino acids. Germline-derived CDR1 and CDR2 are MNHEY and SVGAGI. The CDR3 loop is CASSLRDGYTF. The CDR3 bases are TGTGCCAGCAGCCTGAGGGATGGCTACACCTTC.

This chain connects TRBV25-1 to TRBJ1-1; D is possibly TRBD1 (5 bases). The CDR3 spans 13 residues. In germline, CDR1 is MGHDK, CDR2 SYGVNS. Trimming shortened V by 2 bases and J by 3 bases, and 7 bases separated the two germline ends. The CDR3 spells CASSEGAYTEAFF. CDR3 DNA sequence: TGTGCCAGCAGTGAAGGGGCCTACACTGAAGCTTTCTTT.

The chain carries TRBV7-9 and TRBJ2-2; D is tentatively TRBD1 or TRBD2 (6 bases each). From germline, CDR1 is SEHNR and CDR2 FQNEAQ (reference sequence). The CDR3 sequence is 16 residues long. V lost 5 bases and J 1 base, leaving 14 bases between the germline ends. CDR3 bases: TGTGCCAGCAGCCCGGGGGCGAGACGGAACACCGGGGAGCTGTTTTTT. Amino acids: CASSPGARRNTGELFF.